Listed here is a single T cell receptor (beta chain). The CDR3 contains 13 residues. Trimming removed 6 bases at V and 5 bases at J, with 14 bases between. This record belongs to a study of T cell changes during pregnancy in multiple sclerosis. Method: immunoSEQ multiplex PCR; TCRdb's copy keeps in-frame clones and lacks some. The sample yields around 88,000 clones, approximately 93% seen once. The material was peripheral blood, obtained in the first trimester of pregnancy. The receptor was derived from a female donor with multiple sclerosis, enrolled in a pregnancy study. The rearrangement joins TRBV23-1 to TRBJ2-7; no reliable D call. TRBV23-1 is sorted into the ORF group, with uncertain function. The CDR3 coding sequence is TGCGCCAGCAGAGCTCCCCTCCTACACGAGCAGTACTTC. Amino acid sequence: CASRAPLLHEQYF.